These T cell receptor beta chains were read from a single sample in a study of T cells in Graves' hyperthyroidism and ophthalmopathy. TCRdb processed the multiplex PCR reads anew with MiXCR; each CDR3 protein has one entry. This table holds 500,000 to 800,000 distinct CDR3 sequences, roughly 14% found once. The sequenced sample consisted of blood. These receptors were taken from a woman aged 45-60 years with Graves' ophthalmopathy. Both conserved end residues are part of each CDR3. The order of the fields is CDR3 protein, V gene, J gene.

CASTPSQGARIALYEQYF,TRBV6-2/TRBV6-3,TRBJ2-7
CASSLSVPGSQETQYF,TRBV28,TRBJ2-5
CATSDPSVSTDTQYF,TRBV24-1,TRBJ2-3
CASSQDPEAGVGGPTDTQYF,TRBV4-3,TRBJ2-3
CASSLRPELYNTGELFF,TRBV5-1,TRBJ2-2
CASKFDTRNYGYTF,TRBV6-2/TRBV6-3,TRBJ1-2
CSARVGLSTDTQYF,TRBV20-1,TRBJ2-3
CASSLNLGFTQEEQFF,TRBV11-3,TRBJ2-1
CASSANSGSTDTQYF,TRBV5-1,TRBJ2-3
CSARTSGRMGNEQFF,TRBV20-1,TRBJ2-1
CASSFSGQGLAGELFF,TRBV28,TRBJ2-2
CASSLYSEGLGEQYF,TRBV5-1,TRBJ2-7
CASSQKREGRNEQFF,TRBV13,TRBJ2-1
CASRKGTDFVDTQYF,TRBV6-2/TRBV6-3,TRBJ2-3
CASRLAGRETQYF,TRBV2,TRBJ2-5
CSARALGGTGEQYF,TRBV20-1,TRBJ2-7
CASKFGSGNTIYF,TRBV27,TRBJ1-3
CASSEGSENNQPQHF,TRBV6-1,TRBJ1-5
CASSYSGQINTEAFF,TRBV6-5,TRBJ1-1
CASTRATRRVYEQYF,TRBV28,TRBJ2-7
CATSDARRGSNEKLFF,TRBV24-1,TRBJ1-4
CASSGRDSLYEQYF,TRBV7-9,TRBJ2-7
CASSITGGRTEAFF,TRBV19,TRBJ1-1
CSAKAGTGGIDEQYF,TRBV20-1,TRBJ2-7
CASSSYRGHNEQFF,TRBV7-9,TRBJ2-1
CANSITGIYGYTF,TRBV5-5,TRBJ1-2
CATSRDLGNTGELFF,TRBV15,TRBJ2-2
CASSVSSMGTDTQYF,TRBV11-3,TRBJ2-3
CASSTRTGRFAQPQHF,TRBV27,TRBJ1-5
CSARSAGATAFF,TRBV20-1,TRBJ1-1
CASRSTGTSGYEQYF,TRBV6-1,TRBJ2-7
CSAIGQGGYNEQFF,TRBV20-1,TRBJ2-1
CASSRYDEGNTEAFF,TRBV11-1,TRBJ1-1
CASSLPLGEQFF,TRBV7-3,TRBJ2-1
CASSSHRYKISNYGYTF,TRBV7-9,TRBJ1-2
CATSAKRDPDEQYF,TRBV24-1,TRBJ2-7
CASSQLSGQGTDTQYF,TRBV14,TRBJ2-3
CASSHQSVNTEAFF,TRBV3-1,TRBJ1-1
CASSVGQGDSTQYF,TRBV28,TRBJ2-3
CASGEGDRGTGELFF,TRBV7-3,TRBJ2-2
CASSLYSGHGGNQPQHF,TRBV28,TRBJ1-5
CASSLWWTGNTEAFF,TRBV3-1,TRBJ1-1
CASPGAGREGGLGPHNEQFF,TRBV28,TRBJ2-1